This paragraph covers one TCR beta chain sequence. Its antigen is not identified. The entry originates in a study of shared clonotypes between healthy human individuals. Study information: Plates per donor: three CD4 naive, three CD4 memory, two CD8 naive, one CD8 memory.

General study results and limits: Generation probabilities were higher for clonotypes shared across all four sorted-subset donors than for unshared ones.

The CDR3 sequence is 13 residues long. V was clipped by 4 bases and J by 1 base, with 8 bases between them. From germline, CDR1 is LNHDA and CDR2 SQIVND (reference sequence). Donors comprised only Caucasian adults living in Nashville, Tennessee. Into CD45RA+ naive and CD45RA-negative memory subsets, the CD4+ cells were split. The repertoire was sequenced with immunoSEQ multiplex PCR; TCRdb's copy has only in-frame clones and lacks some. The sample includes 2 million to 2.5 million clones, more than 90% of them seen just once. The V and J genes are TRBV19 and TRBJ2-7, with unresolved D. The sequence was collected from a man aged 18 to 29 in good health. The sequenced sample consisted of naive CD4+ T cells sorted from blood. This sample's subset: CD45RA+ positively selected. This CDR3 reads CASSRGGSYEQYF. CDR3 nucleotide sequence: TGTGCCAGTAGTAGGGGTGGGTCCTACGAGCAGTACTTC.